This T cell receptor beta chain was sequenced during a study of T-cell memory formation after mild COVID-19. About the study: Largely, the TCR clusters proved donor specific.

Per the germline V gene, CDR1 is SGHTA and CDR2 is FQGNSA. V gave up 0 bases and J gave up 1 base, with 8 bases separating them. This CDR3 has 15 amino acids. Study findings and constraints: Researchers found some responding clones in pre-infection memory, a sign that cross-reactive memory joined. Second-wave clones peaking on day 37 lacked confirmed SARS-CoV-2 specificity.

UMIs and sample barcodes were carried by the TCR alpha and TCR beta cDNA libraries that 5'RACE produced using constant-segment primers. TCRdb ran MiXCR on the 5' RACE reads and lists one entry per CDR3 protein. The table lists roughly 450,000 distinct CDR3 sequences, more than 15% of them singletons. As regards this clonotype: The antigen is undetermined.

This chain links TRBV7-2 with TRBJ2-3; the D is unclear. Material: PBMCs or a T cell subset sorted from them (not recorded which). The sequence was obtained from a man in his late teens or twenties who had mild COVID-19 (a few samples of this study predate the infection). Cell type and time point are not known. CDR3 protein: CASSLAPYGTDTQYF. Written as DNA, the CDR3 is TGTGCCAGCAGCTTAGCCCCTTACGGCACAGATACGCAGTATTTT.